The 14 T cell receptor beta chains in this list originate from one sample, sequenced in a study of T cell clonotyping in hematopoietic cell transplantation. Generated by immunoSEQ multiplex PCR, the TCRdb table keeps only in-frame clones and is missing some. The data hold roughly 5,000 clones, with around nine tenths observed a single time. The sample in question was peripheral blood mononuclear cells, obtained 100 days after allogeneic stem cell transplant. The receptor set was obtained from a male patient between 65 and 85 years old who had an allogeneic stem cell transplant from an unrelated donor, so T cells may come from the graft donor. Some clones in this sample may be carry-over from other donors' samples.

The chain couples TRBV10-3 to TRBJ1-5; 8 nucleotides agree with TRBD1. CDR1 ENHRY and CDR2 SYGVKD come from the germline V gene. V gave up 3 bases and J gave up 11 bases; unmatched junction bases: 12. The CDR3 has 15 amino acids. CDR3 protein: CAISDPDRDYRSQHF. The CDR3 DNA sequence: TGTGCCATCAGTGACCCGGACAGGGACTATAGGTCCCAGCATTTT.

The chain recombines TRBV15 with TRBJ2-7; 7 bases are shared with TRBD1. Germline CDR1 and CDR2: LNHNV and YYDKDF (reference sequence). This CDR3 has 14 residues. The V and J ends lost 0 bases and 2 bases, in that order; junction bases with no gene match: 1. This chain's CDR3 is CATSREGGAYEQYF. The CDR3 DNA follows: TGTGCCACCAGCAGAGAAGGGGGCGCCTACGAGCAGTACTTC.

The gene calls are TRBV4-1 and TRBJ1-1; a possible D gene is TRBD1 (5 bases). The V end was cut by 4 bases, the J end by 1 base, with 13 bases between. This CDR3 has 15 amino acids. Germline CDR1 reads MGHRA; CDR2 reads YSYEKL. CDR3 protein: CASSPVGGKNTEAFF. The CDR3 DNA is TGCGCCAGCAGCCCGGTGGGGGGGAAGAACACTGAAGCTTTCTTT.

The CDR3 loop is CASSLNKNYGYTF. The CDR3 coding sequence is TGTGCCAGCAGCTTAAACAAGAACTATGGCTACACCTTC. The gene calls are TRBV11-2 and TRBJ1-2, with D unclear. The CDR3 extends over 13 amino acids. Trimming removed 2 bases from V and 2 bases from J, with 6 bases in between. CDR1 is SGHAT and CDR2 is FQNNGV in the germline V gene.

The V call is TRBV5-6, the J call TRBJ2-1; no reliable D call. Trimming removed 0 bases from V and 0 bases from J, with 7 bases in between. This CDR3 comprises 15 residues. Germline loops: CDR1 SGHDT, CDR2 YYEEEE. CDR3 protein: CASSLGGISYNEQFF. In DNA form, the CDR3 reads TGTGCCAGCAGCTTGGGCGGTATCTCCTACAATGAGCAGTTCTTC.

The chain combines TRBV5-6 with TRBJ1-2; D unresolved. The germline V gene encodes CDR1 SGHDT and CDR2 YYEEEE. This CDR3 contains 13 residues. V was pared by 7 bases and J by 3 bases, with 13 bases between. Written as DNA, the CDR3 is TGTGCCAGCTACCAAGAGGGCGACTATGGCTACACCTTC. Amino acids: CASYQEGDYGYTF.

To note about this clone: The same CDR3 also results from other DNA sequences found in this sample. The chain joins TRBV28 to TRBJ1-5, with 7 nucleotides matching TRBD1. The CDR3 is 13 residues long. Germline CDR1 reads MDHEN; CDR2 reads SYDVKM. J was trimmed by 4 bases and V by 9 bases; bases with no gene match: 6. The CDR3 reads CASQYRGNQPQHF. The CDR3 DNA follows: TGTGCCAGTCAGTACAGGGGAAATCAGCCCCAGCATTTT.

The chain links TRBV28 to TRBJ2-7; D may match TRBD1 or TRBD2 (5 bases each). Germline V gene sequence: CDR1 MDHEN, CDR2 SYDVKM. There are 13 residues in the CDR3. Between the trimmed V and J ends, which lost 9 bases and 0 bases, there was a span of 12 bases. CDR3 in amino acids: CASGTYSSYEQYF. The CDR3 region has the DNA TGTGCCAGTGGGACGTATAGCTCCTACGAGCAGTACTTC.

The V call is TRBV7-2, the J call TRBJ2-1; weak D call: TRBD2 (5 bases). Trimming cost V 1 base and J 0 bases, with 16 bases left between them. CDR3 length: 18 amino acids. The V gene's germline CDR1 is SGHTA and CDR2 FQGNSA. The chain's CDR3 is CASSLVSYSDYSYNEQFF. Written as DNA, the CDR3 is TGTGCCAGCAGCTTAGTGAGTTACAGCGACTACTCCTACAATGAGCAGTTCTTC.

A single count supports this clone. The chain joins TRBV28 to TRBJ2-3; D might be TRBD1 or TRBD2, each matching 5 bases. V was pared by 5 bases and J by 7 bases, with 22 bases between. The CDR3 is 16 amino acids. The germline V gene encodes CDR1 MDHEN and CDR2 SYDVKM. In DNA form, the CDR3 reads TGTGCCAGCAGTCCCCCCGGGGCCGTCGGTCGTAATACGCAGTATTTT. Its translation is CASSPPGAVGRNTQYF.

This clone is judged medium-sized. V is TRBV10-3 and J is TRBJ2-2; D is undetermined. Germline V CDR1 and CDR2: ENHRY, SYGVKD. V lost 4 bases, J lost 0 bases, and 9 bases lay in between. CDR3 length: 15 residues. The CDR3 loop reads CAISADGANTGELFF. CDR3 DNA sequence: TGTGCCATCAGTGCCGACGGAGCGAACACCGGGGAGCTGTTTTTT.

The genes are TRBV6-4 and TRBJ2-7; possible D gene TRBD2, 6 bases. Trimming pared 8 bases from V and 0 bases from J, leaving 14 bases between. There are 14 residues in the CDR3. Germline CDR1 is MRHNA and CDR2 is SNTAGT. The CDR3 coding sequence is TGTGCCAGCTTACAAGGGGACTCCTCCTACGAGCAGTACTTC. Amino acids: CASLQGDSSYEQYF.

This chain links TRBV10-3 with TRBJ1-4; D remains ambiguous. CDR1 is ENHRY and CDR2 is SYGVKD in the germline V gene. The CDR3 runs 12 residues. V lost 3 bases to trimming and J lost 8 bases, with 7 bases between them. Here the CDR3 reads CAISDPGEKLFF. CDR3 nucleotides: TGTGCCATCAGTGATCCGGGGGAAAAACTGTTTTTT.

V gene TRBV30 combines with J gene TRBJ2-7; D is ambiguous. There are 13 residues in the CDR3. Trimming took off 0 bases at V and 2 bases at J, with 8 bases between the two ends. The germline gives CDR1 GTSNPN, CDR2 SVGIG (reference sequence). The CDR3 region is CAWSVHGPYEQYF. The CDR3 nucleotides are TGTGCCTGGAGTGTACACGGGCCCTACGAGCAGTACTTC.